The 32 T cell receptor beta chains below come from one sample, sequenced in a study of blood T cell repertoires in COVID-19. Some clones are missing from TCRdb's copy, which holds only in-frame ones; the method was immunoSEQ multiplex PCR. The top ten clones hold about 2.4% of a sample with roughly 54,000 clones, roughly 80% of them seen once. Sequencing was done on a sample of peripheral blood. All receptors come from a man between 45 and 60 years old with acute or convalescent COVID-19.

The chain has TRBV3-1 (or the pseudogene TRBV3-2) and TRBJ2-4; 8 positions match TRBD1. CDR1 is LGHDT, CDR2 YNNKEL, per germline (reference sequence). Losses at the gene ends were 4 bases for V and 9 bases for J; bases not matched to a gene: 20. This CDR3 has 18 residues. Written as DNA, the CDR3 is TGTGCCAGCAGCCCGTTGTCCTCCGGGACAGGTTCGGTTGGCATTCAGTACTTC. Its translation is CASSPLSSGTGSVGIQYF.

The rearrangement links TRBV5-1 to TRBJ2-3; 12 bases agree with TRBD2. Germline assignment: CDR1 SGHRS and CDR2 YFSETQ. Trimming took 5 bases from V and 3 from J; bases not matched to a gene: 1. The CDR3 has 14 amino acids. CDR3 region: CASRTSGGTDTQYF. The CDR3 DNA reads as TGCGCCAGCAGGACTAGCGGGGGAACAGATACGCAGTATTTT.

This clone is a singleton in its sample. The J gene is TRBJ2-5, the V gene TRBV11-1, with a tentative D call TRBD1 (6 bases). Per the germline V gene, CDR1 is SGHAT and CDR2 is FQDESV (reference sequence). The length of the CDR3 is 14 residues. Trimming shortened V by 3 bases and J by 1 base, and 9 bases separated the two germline ends. Written as DNA, the CDR3 is TGTGCCAGCAGCTTGGGGGCCTTCCAAGAGACCCAGTACTTC. Residues: CASSLGAFQETQYF. Looking up the rest from reference TRBV11-1 and TRBJ2-5 gives the full variable domain: EAEVAQSPRYKITEKSQAVAFWCDPISGHATLYWYRQILGQGPELLVQFQDESVVDDSQLPKDRFSAERLKGVDSTLKIQPAELGDSAMYLCASSLGAFQETQYFGPGTRLLVL.

Turning to this clone: At one of its ends the junction is not consistent with the germline gene, which may arise from a read error. This chain links TRBV10-3 with TRBJ1-5; D gene ambiguous. The V gene's germline CDR1 is ENHRY and CDR2 SYGVKD. This CDR3 is 13 amino acids long. CDR3 sequence (DNA): TGTGCCATCAGTCCCACTAGCGATCAGCCCCAGCATTTT. Its protein is CAISPTSDQPQHF.

The rearrangement joins TRBV13 to TRBJ2-6; D possibly corresponds to TRBD2 (5 bases). This CDR3 region has 15 residues. V shed 0 bases and J shed 7 bases, with 10 bases lying between them. The germline CDR1 and CDR2 sequences are PRHDT and FYEKMQ (reference sequence). The CDR3 region has the DNA TGTGCCAGCAGCTTAGGTAGGCCGGGAGCCAACGTCCTGACTTTC. This gives the protein CASSLGRPGANVLTF.

The sample holds one count of this clone. The chain recombines TRBV6-2 or TRBV6-3 with TRBJ2-3; a weak D match, TRBD1 (5 bases). CDR3 length: 12 residues. The V and J ends lost 6 bases and 4 bases respectively, with 8 bases between them. Germline V gene sequence: CDR1 MNHEY, CDR2 SVGEGT. The CDR3 spells CASSPRADTQYF. The CDR3 DNA reads as TGTGCCAGCAGCCCCAGGGCAGATACGCAGTATTTT.

The gene calls are TRBV12-3 or TRBV12-4 and TRBJ1-2; perhaps TRBD1 as D (5 bases). V was clipped by 4 bases and J by 8 bases, with 8 bases between them. The CDR3 spans 11 residues. As DNA, the CDR3 is TGTGCCAGCAGTTGGGCAGGGGGCTACACCTTC. Residues: CASSWAGGYTF.

The chain joins TRBV3-1 (or the pseudogene TRBV3-2) to TRBJ1-1; D is perhaps TRBD1 (6 bases). V was cut by 1 base and J by 5 bases, with 11 bases left in between. The CDR3 runs 14 residues. CDR1 and CDR2 (germline): LGHDT, YNNKEL (reference sequence). The CDR3 DNA is TGTGCCAGCAGCCAAGTGGTCCAGGGGACTGAAGCTTTCTTT. This translates into CASSQVVQGTEAFF.

V gene TRBV18 combines with J gene TRBJ1-1; D unclear. Germline CDR1 is KGHSH and CDR2 is LQKENI. CDR3 length: 13 residues. The V end lost 3 bases, the J end lost 5 bases, and 10 bases lay between the germline ends. The CDR3 reads CASSPHPRTEAFF. The CDR3 DNA reads as TGTGCCAGCTCACCCCACCCCCGGACTGAAGCTTTCTTT.

As for this clone: Other DNA variants within this sample encode the same CDR3. V usage is TRBV19 and J usage is TRBJ2-5; a possible D gene is TRBD1 (5 bases). Per the germline V gene, CDR1 is LNHDA and CDR2 is SQIVND (reference sequence). The V gene lost 3 bases and the J gene lost 2 bases, with 7 bases spanning the gap. The CDR3 is 13 residues long. CDR3 in DNA: TGTGCCAGTAGTATTTCAGGGCAAGAGACCCAGTACTTC. Translated, it gives CASSISGQETQYF.

The J gene is TRBJ1-4, the V gene TRBV11-2; D might be TRBD1 (6 bases). CDR3 length: 16 amino acids. Germline assignment: CDR1 SGHAT and CDR2 FQNNGV. Trimming removed 4 bases from V and 0 bases from J, with 12 bases in between. The CDR3 DNA reads TGTGCCAGCAGCTATGGGACACTTGCAACTAATGAAAAACTGTTTTTT. Translated: CASSYGTLATNEKLFF.

The chain employs TRBV7-9 and TRBJ1-3; perhaps TRBD1 as D (6 bases). The CDR3 is 14 residues long. In germline, CDR1 is SEHNR, CDR2 FQNEAQ (reference sequence). V shed 5 bases and J shed 4 bases, with 12 bases lying between them. CDR3 sequence (DNA): TGTGCCAGCAGCCTAGGGACAAGCGGAAACACCATATATTTT. The encoded protein is CASSLGTSGNTIYF.

The V and J genes are TRBV3-1 (or the pseudogene TRBV3-2) and TRBJ2-7; D is uncertain. Trimming took 3 bases from V and 5 from J, leaving 5 bases between them. Germline V gene data show CDR1 as LGHDT and CDR2 as YNNKEL (reference sequence). CDR3 length equals 11 residues. Here the CDR3 DNA reads TGTGCCAGCAGCCAGGCCCACGAGCAGTACTTC. Translated: CASSQAHEQYF.

The chain combines TRBV4-1 with TRBJ2-7; TRBD2 aligns across 10 bases. The CDR3 loop spans 15 amino acids. Losses at the gene ends were 3 bases for V and 2 bases for J; bases not matched to a gene: 4. Germline lookup yields CDR1 MGHRA and CDR2 YSYEKL. The DNA of the CDR3 is TGCGCCAGCAGCCAGATAGCGGGGGGAACCTACGAGCAGTACTTC. Protein product: CASSQIAGGTYEQYF.

The gene calls are TRBV4-1 and TRBJ2-3, with 8 nucleotides matching TRBD2. V shed 4 bases, J shed 2 bases, and the junction held 5 bases outside the gene matches. The germline V gene has CDR1 MGHRA and CDR2 YSYEKL. CDR3 length equals 15 residues. CDR3 sequence: CASSPAGGVTDTQYF. CDR3 DNA sequence: TGCGCCAGCAGCCCCGCCGGGGGGGTCACAGATACGCAGTATTTT.

The chain couples TRBV6-5 to TRBJ1-3; TRBD1 is a possible D gene (5 bases). The CDR3 totals 15 residues. V lost 6 bases and J lost 1, with 13 bases in between. Germline V gives CDR1 MNHEY, CDR2 SVGAGI. For the CDR3, the DNA is TGTGCCAGCAGCCTCTCCAGGGTATCTGGAAACACCATATATTTT. Its protein product is CASSLSRVSGNTIYF.

The chain links TRBV6-1 to TRBJ1-4; no reliable D call. This CDR3 has 13 amino acids. The V gene's germline CDR1 is MNHNS and CDR2 SASEGT. V was shortened by 1 base and J by 8 bases, with 8 bases between the two germline ends. The CDR3, as DNA: TGTGCCAGCAGTGAAGGGGCCGAAGAAAAACTGTTTTTT. Its translation: CASSEGAEEKLFF.

This sequence joins TRBV12-2 and TRBJ2-7; the D call TRBD1 from the table was never checked on the DNA. TRBV12-2 corresponds to a pseudogene. The CDR3 totals 16 residues. CDR3 DNA sequence: TGTGCAAGTCGCCTCAGGTCGGCCACCCAAGCCTACGAGCAGTACTTC. This codes for CASRLRSATQAYEQYF.

This chain connects TRBV3-1 (or the pseudogene TRBV3-2) to TRBJ1-1, with 11 positions matching TRBD1. Unmatched junction bases numbered 5, after V lost 3 bases and J lost 5 bases. Germline assignment: CDR1 LGHDT and CDR2 YNNKEL (reference sequence). The CDR3 is 15 residues long. CDR3 protein: CASSHHGTGGTEAFF. Written as DNA, the CDR3 is TGTGCCAGCAGCCACCACGGGACAGGGGGGACTGAAGCTTTCTTT.

This chain uses TRBV9 with TRBJ2-5; 9 bases map to TRBD2. V was clipped by 0 bases and J by 5 bases; unmatched bases: 11. The CDR3 has 17 amino acids. In germline, CDR1 is SGDLS, CDR2 YYNGEE. Here the CDR3 DNA reads TGTGCCAGCAGCGTAGGGATGGCTAGCGGGGAAGGGGAGACCCAGTACTTC. This gives the protein CASSVGMASGEGETQYF.

CDR3 amino acids: CASSYSFLAASTDTQYF. The CDR3, as DNA: TGTGCCAGCAGTTACTCGTTTCTAGCCGCTAGCACAGATACGCAGTATTTT. The genes are TRBV6-2 or TRBV6-3 and TRBJ2-3; maybe TRBD2 (5 bases). Per germline, CDR1 MNHEY and CDR2 SVGEGT. The CDR3 runs to 17 residues. Trimming removed 0 bases from V and 0 bases from J, with 13 bases in between.

There are a few counts of this clone. The rearrangement uses TRBV7-3 and TRBJ2-3, with D possibly TRBD2 on 6 matching bases. This CDR3 comprises 15 residues. Trimming took off 4 bases at V and 4 bases at J, with 15 bases between the two ends. Germline CDR1 SGHTA, CDR2 FQGTGA. As DNA, the CDR3 is TGTGCCAGCAGCTCCCAGGGACTTAGCGCAGATACGCAGTATTTT. It codes for CASSSQGLSADTQYF.

J is TRBJ2-3 and V is TRBV6-6; 7 nucleotides line up with TRBD1. The CDR3 is 13 amino acids. V shed 4 bases, J shed 6 bases, and the junction held 4 bases outside the gene matches. Germline V CDR1 and CDR2: MNHNY, SVGAGI (reference sequence). In nucleotides, the CDR3 is TGTGCCAGCAGTTGGAAGGGGGCGGATACGCAGTATTTT. It is translated as CASSWKGADTQYF.

CDR3 amino acids: CASSGRDFSYNEQFF. The DNA for the CDR3 is TGTGCCAGCAGTGGCCGGGACTTTTCCTACAATGAGCAGTTCTTC. The chain combines TRBV27 with TRBJ2-1, with a possible D match to TRBD2 (6 bases). Trimming removed 5 bases from V and 1 base from J, with 12 bases in between. Germline V CDR1 and CDR2: MNHEY, SMNVEV (reference sequence). This CDR3 region has 15 residues.

The rearrangement uses TRBV7-3 and TRBJ2-2; D not resolved. The germline CDR1 and CDR2 sequences are SGHTA and FQGTGA. The CDR3 contains 14 residues. Between the trimmed V and J ends, which lost 3 bases and 0 bases, there was a span of 5 bases. The CDR3 spells CASSFSANTGELFF. The CDR3 DNA is TGTGCCAGCAGCTTTAGTGCGAACACCGGGGAGCTGTTTTTT.

The V call is TRBV27, the J call TRBJ2-3; 9 positions match TRBD2. Per the germline V gene, CDR1 is MNHEY and CDR2 is SMNVEV (reference sequence). Trimming at V came to 3 bases and at J to 0 bases, leaving 1 base not matched to a gene. The CDR3 runs to 15 residues. The CDR3 loop reads CASSLLAGSTDTQYF. CDR3 DNA: TGTGCCAGCAGTTTGCTAGCGGGGAGCACAGATACGCAGTATTTT.

The chain employs TRBV9 and TRBJ1-2; D unclear. Per germline, CDR1 SGDLS and CDR2 YYNGEE. The CDR3 contains 15 residues. Trimming removed 0 bases at V and 2 bases at J, with 11 bases between. The CDR3 sequence: CASSVDSSVNYGYTF. The CDR3, as DNA: TGTGCCAGCAGCGTAGACAGTTCGGTGAACTATGGCTACACCTTC.

This clone was picked up a small number of times. The chain couples TRBV6-1 to TRBJ1-5; the D is unclear. The germline gives CDR1 MNHNS, CDR2 SASEGT. V lost 1 base, J lost 0 bases, and 7 bases lay in between. The CDR3 is made up of 15 amino acids. The CDR3 DNA reads TGTGCCAGCAGTGAAGGACTTAATAGCAATCAGCCCCAGCATTTT. This sequence encodes CASSEGLNSNQPQHF.

This clone was recorded once. The chain is built from TRBV7-3 and TRBJ2-1; TRBD1 matches 12 bases. Per the germline V gene, CDR1 is SGHTA and CDR2 is FQGTGA. With 2 bases clipped from V and 5 bases from J, the junction kept 1 base outside the gene matches. The CDR3 spans 15 residues. For the CDR3, the DNA is TGTGCCAGCAGCTTAGGGACAGGGGGCCACAATGAGCAGTTCTTC. It yields the protein CASSLGTGGHNEQFF.

The V and J genes are TRBV28 and TRBJ1-5; D not certain. The CDR3 is 14 residues long. The V and J ends lost 7 bases and 1 base respectively, with 11 bases between them. CDR1 and CDR2 (germline): MDHEN, SYDVKM. CDR3 in amino acids: CASNPGSSNQPQHF. For the CDR3, the DNA is TGTGCCAGCAATCCCGGTTCGAGCAATCAGCCCCAGCATTTT.

V usage is TRBV7-6 and J usage is TRBJ1-2; D gene unclear. This CDR3 region has 13 residues. V dropped 5 bases and J dropped 4 bases, with 11 bases sitting between them. Per germline, CDR1 SGHVS and CDR2 FNYEAQ. DNA for the CDR3: TGTGCCAGCAGCCCTGACACCTCCTATGGCTACACCTTC. Its protein product is CASSPDTSYGYTF. The whole variable domain, remainder taken from reference TRBV7-6 and TRBJ1-2, is GAGVSQSPRYKVTKRGQDVALRCDPISGHVSLYWYRQALGQGPEFLTYFNYEAQQDKSGLPNDRFSAERPEGSISTLTIQRTEQRDSAMYRCASSPDTSYGYTFGSGTRLTVV.

The chain couples TRBV7-6 to TRBJ2-7, with 9 nucleotides matching TRBD2. The CDR3 extends over 14 amino acids. The V gene's germline CDR1 is SGHVS and CDR2 FNYEAQ. V was clipped by 6 bases and J by 0 bases; unmatched bases: 3. CDR3 loop: CASSVSGGSYEQYF. In DNA, the CDR3 is TGTGCCAGCAGTGTTAGCGGGGGCTCCTACGAGCAGTACTTC.